The clone carrying this T cell receptor beta chain showed up just a few times. This CDR3 spans 16 amino acids. Germline CDR1 MGHRA, CDR2 YSYEKL. V lost 3 bases to trimming and J lost 2 bases, with 16 bases between them. The PCR made use of 60 Vbeta and 13 Jbeta primers. Method: immunoSEQ multiplex PCR; TCRdb's copy keeps in-frame clones and lacks some. There are around 200,000 clones in the sample; around four fifths occur only once, and 9.5% to 13% lies in the top ten. Donors had nominal health at sampling but likely had unrecorded immune exposures. The data derive from a study of cytomegalovirus exposure and HLA in healthy donors. Study-wide background: As released early, the data held roughly 85 million unique TCRs from HLA-typed donors. Among the 398 genotyped donors, over 70% were placed in the Caucasian-associated ancestry cluster.

The source of this sequence is a woman aged 45 to 65 in good health and CMV-seropositive. Sequencing was performed on PBMCs. V is TRBV4-1 and J is TRBJ1-2; weak D call: TRBD1 (6 bases). The CDR3 bases are TGCGCCAGCAGCCACGACCGAGGGGGAATAAACTATGGCTACACCTTC. This codes for CASSHDRGGINYGYTF.